This note documents a single TCR beta chain sequence. The antigen remains unidentified. Amplification used 52 TRBV primers and 13 TRBJ primers. Libraries were prepared by immunoSEQ multiplex PCR; TCRdb keeps only in-frame clonotypes and omits some of them. The sample records 20,000 to 25,000 clones, 93% being singletons. The data stem from a study of regulatory T cells. Findings and limits, study-wide: Skewed V and J usage and few unique V-J pairs marked patient repertoires, most in Tregs. Patient CD8+ T cells trended toward lower Shannon entropy than controls.

The CDR3 consists of 13 residues. The germline V gene encodes CDR1 MNHNS and CDR2 SASEGT. The germline V and J ends were trimmed by 1 base and 4 bases, with 5 bases remaining between them. The TCR sequence derives from a child younger than 10 with CD3G deficiency. The sequenced sample consisted of CD8+ T cells sorted from blood. This rearrangement joins TRBV6-1 to TRBJ2-1; unclear D gene. The CDR3 DNA reads TGTGCCAGCAGTGAAGTAGGGTACAATGAGCAGTTCTTC. Protein product: CASSEVGYNEQFF.